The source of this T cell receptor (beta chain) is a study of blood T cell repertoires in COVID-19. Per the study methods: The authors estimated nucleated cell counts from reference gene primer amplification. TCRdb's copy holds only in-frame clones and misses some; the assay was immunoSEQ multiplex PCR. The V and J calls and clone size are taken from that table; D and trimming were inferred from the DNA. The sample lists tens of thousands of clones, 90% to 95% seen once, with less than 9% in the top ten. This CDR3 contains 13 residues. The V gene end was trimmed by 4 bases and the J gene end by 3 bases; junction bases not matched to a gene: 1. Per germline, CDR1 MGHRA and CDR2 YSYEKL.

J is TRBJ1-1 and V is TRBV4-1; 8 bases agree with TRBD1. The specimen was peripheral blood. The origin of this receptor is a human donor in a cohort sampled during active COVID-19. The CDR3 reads CASSPDRDTEAFF. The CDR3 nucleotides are TGCGCCAGCAGCCCGGACAGGGACACTGAAGCTTTCTTT.